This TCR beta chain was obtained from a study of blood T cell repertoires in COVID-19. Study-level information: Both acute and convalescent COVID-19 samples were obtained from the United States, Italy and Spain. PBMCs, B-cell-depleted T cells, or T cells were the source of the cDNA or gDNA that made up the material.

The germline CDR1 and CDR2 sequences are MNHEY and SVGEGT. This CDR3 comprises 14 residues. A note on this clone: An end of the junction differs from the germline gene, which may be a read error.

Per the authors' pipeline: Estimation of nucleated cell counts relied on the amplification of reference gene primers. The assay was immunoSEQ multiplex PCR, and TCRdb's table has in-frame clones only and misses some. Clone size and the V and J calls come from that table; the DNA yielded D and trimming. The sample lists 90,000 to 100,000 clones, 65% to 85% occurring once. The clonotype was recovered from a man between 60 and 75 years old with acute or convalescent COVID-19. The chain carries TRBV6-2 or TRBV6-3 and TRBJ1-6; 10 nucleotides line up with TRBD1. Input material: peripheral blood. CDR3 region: CASSQNPGTGVFLF. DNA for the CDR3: TGTGCCAGCAGTCAAAACCCCGGGACAGGGGTTTTCCTCTTT.